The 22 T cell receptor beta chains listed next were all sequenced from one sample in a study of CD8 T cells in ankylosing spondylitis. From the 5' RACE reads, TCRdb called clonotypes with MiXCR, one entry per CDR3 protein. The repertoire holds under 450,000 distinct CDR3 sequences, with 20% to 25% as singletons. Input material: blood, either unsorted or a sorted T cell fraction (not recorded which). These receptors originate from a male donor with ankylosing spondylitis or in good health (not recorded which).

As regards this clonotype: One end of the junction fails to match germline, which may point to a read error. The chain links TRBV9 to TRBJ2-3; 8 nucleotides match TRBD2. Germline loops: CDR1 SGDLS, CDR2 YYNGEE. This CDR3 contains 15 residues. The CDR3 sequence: CASSEGSGGTDTQYF. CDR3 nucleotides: TGTGCCAGCAGCGAGGGGAGCGGGGGAACAGATACACAGTATTTT.

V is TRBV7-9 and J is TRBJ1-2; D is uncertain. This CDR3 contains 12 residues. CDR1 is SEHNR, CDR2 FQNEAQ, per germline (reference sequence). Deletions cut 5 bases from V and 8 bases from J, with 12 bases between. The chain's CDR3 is CASSGGSRGYTF. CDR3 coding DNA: TGTGCCAGCAGCGGCGGATCGCGGGGCTACACCTTC.

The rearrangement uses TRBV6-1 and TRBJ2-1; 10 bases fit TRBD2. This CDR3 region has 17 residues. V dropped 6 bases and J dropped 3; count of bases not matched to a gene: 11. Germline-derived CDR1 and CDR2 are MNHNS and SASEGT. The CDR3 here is CASRIQGSGGIYNEQFF. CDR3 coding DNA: TGTGCCAGCAGAATTCAGGGTAGCGGGGGGATCTACAATGAGCAGTTCTTC.

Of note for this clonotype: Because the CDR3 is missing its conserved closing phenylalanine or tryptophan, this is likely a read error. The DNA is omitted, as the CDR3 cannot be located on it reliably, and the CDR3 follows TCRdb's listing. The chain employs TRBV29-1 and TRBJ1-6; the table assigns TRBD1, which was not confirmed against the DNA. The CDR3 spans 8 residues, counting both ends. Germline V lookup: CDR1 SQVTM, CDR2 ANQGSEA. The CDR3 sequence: CSVRRGAS.

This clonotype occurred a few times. CDR3: CSGVGDRHEQYF. CDR3 DNA sequence: TGCAGCGGGGTAGGGGATCGGCACGAGCAGTACTTC. V gene TRBV29-1 combines with J gene TRBJ2-7, with D tentatively TRBD1 (5 bases). The germline gives CDR1 SQVTM, CDR2 ANQGSEA. V was shortened by 7 bases and J by 5 bases, with 15 bases between the two germline ends. The CDR3 has 12 amino acids.

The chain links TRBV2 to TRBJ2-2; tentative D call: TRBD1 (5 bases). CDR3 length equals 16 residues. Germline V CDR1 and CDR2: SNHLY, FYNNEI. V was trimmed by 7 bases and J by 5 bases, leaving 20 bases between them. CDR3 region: CASTGLGLEVTGELFF. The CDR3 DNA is TGTGCCAGCACGGGTCTGGGGCTTGAAGTAACCGGGGAGCTGTTTTTT.

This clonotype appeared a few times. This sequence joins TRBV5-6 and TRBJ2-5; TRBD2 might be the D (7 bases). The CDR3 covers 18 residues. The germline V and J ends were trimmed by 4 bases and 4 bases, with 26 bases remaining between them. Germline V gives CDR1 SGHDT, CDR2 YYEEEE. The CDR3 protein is CASSTRESYREGRETQYF. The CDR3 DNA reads TGTGCCAGCAGCACCCGCGAATCATACAGGGAGGGGAGAGAGACCCAGTACTTC. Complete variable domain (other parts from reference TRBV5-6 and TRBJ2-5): DAGVTQSPTHLIKTRGQQVTLRCSPKSGHDTVSWYQQALGQGPQFIFQYYEEEERQRGNFPDRFSGHQFPNYSSELNVNALLLGDSALYLCASSTRESYREGRETQYFGPGTRLLVL.

The CDR3: CASSPHGLTNQPQHF. DNA for the CDR3: TGTGCCAGCAGCCCCCACGGACTGACCAATCAGCCCCAGCATTTT. The J gene is TRBJ1-5, the V gene TRBV9; D unclear. This CDR3 is built from 15 residues. Per the germline V gene, CDR1 is SGDLS and CDR2 is YYNGEE. The V and J ends lost 4 bases and 3 bases respectively, with 14 bases between them.

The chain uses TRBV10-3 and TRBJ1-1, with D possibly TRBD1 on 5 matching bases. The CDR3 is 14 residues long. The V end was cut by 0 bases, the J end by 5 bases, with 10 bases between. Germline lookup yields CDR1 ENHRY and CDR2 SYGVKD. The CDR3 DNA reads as TGTGCCATCAGTGAGTCAGGAGGGGATACTGAAGCTTTCTTT. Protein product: CAISESGGDTEAFF.

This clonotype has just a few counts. The CDR3 spells CASSHRGQGASMTGELFF. CDR3 nucleotides: TGTGCCAGCAGCCACCGGGGACAGGGGGCGTCTATGACCGGGGAGCTGTTTTTT. V and J are TRBV9 and TRBJ2-2, with 12 bases that match TRBD1. V dropped 4 bases and J dropped 5; count of bases not matched to a gene: 12. This CDR3 has 18 residues. CDR1 is SGDLS, CDR2 YYNGEE, per germline.

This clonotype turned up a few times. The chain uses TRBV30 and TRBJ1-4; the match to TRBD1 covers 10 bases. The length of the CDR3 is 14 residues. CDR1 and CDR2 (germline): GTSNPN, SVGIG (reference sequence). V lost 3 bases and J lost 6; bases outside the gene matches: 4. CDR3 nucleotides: TGTGCCTGGAGCTCCGGGACAGGGGATGAAAAACTGTTTTTT. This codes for CAWSSGTGDEKLFF.

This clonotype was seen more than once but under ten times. Written as DNA, the CDR3 is TGTGCCAGCAGTTTGCGGGACAGGGGGATCTACGAGCAGTACTTC. Amino acids: CASSLRDRGIYEQYF. This chain connects TRBV12-3 or TRBV12-4 to TRBJ2-7; TRBD1 matches 11 bases. The CDR3 extends over 15 amino acids. After removal of 3 bases from V and 3 bases from J, the junction contained 4 bases not matched to a gene.

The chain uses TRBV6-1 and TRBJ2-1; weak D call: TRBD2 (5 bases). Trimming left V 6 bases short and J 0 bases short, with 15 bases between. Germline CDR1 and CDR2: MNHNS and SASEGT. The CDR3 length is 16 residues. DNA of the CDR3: TGTGCCAGCAGCGCCGACGGGGTTTACTCCTACAATGAGCAGTTCTTC. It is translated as CASSADGVYSYNEQFF.

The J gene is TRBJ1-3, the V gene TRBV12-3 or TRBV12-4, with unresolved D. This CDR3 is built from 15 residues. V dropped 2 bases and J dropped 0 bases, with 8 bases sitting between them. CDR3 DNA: TGTGCCAGCAGTTTACGCGGGATCTCTGGAAACACCATATATTTT. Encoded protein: CASSLRGISGNTIYF.

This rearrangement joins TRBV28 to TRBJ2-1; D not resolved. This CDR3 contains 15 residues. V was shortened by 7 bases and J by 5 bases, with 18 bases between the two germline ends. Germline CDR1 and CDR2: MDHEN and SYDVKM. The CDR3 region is CASTPLEGRDNEQFF. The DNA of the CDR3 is TGTGCCAGCACCCCGCTTGAAGGACGGGACAATGAGCAGTTCTTC.

CDR3 bases: TGTGCCAGTAATGTCAGGGGACCCCCCTACAATGAGCAGTTCTTC. Protein sequence: CASNVRGPPYNEQFF. This chain links TRBV19 with TRBJ2-1; weak D call: TRBD1 (6 bases). Germline V lookup: CDR1 LNHDA, CDR2 SQIVND (reference sequence). Trimming took 7 bases from V and 2 from J, leaving 15 bases between them. The CDR3 is 15 residues long.

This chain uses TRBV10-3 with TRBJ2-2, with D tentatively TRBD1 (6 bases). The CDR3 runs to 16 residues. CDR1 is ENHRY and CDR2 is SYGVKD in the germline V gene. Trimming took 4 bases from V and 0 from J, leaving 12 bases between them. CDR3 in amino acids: CAISGGPSANTGELFF. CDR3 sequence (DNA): TGTGCCATCAGTGGGGGGCCCTCCGCGAACACCGGGGAGCTGTTTTTT.

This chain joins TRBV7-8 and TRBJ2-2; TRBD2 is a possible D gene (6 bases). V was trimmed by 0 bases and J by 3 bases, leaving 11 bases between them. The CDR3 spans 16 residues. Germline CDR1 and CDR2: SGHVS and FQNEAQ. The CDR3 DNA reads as TGTGCCAGCAGCTTAGCCGGGACTGGAGACACCGGGGAGCTGTTTTTT. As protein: CASSLAGTGDTGELFF.

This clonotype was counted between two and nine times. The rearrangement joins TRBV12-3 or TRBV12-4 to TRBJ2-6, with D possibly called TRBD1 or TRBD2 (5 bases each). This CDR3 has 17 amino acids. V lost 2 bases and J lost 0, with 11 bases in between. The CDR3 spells CASSLLGRHSGANVLTF. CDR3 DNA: TGTGCCAGCAGTTTATTGGGACGGCACTCTGGGGCCAACGTCCTGACTTTC.

CDR3 region: CASSLRLANYEQYF. CDR3 in DNA: TGTGCCAGCAGTTTAAGACTAGCGAACTACGAGCAGTACTTC. The V call is TRBV28, the J call TRBJ2-7; TRBD2 aligns across 8 bases. V was pared by 2 bases and J by 3 bases, with 3 bases of the junction left unmatched. This CDR3 spans 14 amino acids. Germline-derived CDR1 and CDR2 are MDHEN and SYDVKM.

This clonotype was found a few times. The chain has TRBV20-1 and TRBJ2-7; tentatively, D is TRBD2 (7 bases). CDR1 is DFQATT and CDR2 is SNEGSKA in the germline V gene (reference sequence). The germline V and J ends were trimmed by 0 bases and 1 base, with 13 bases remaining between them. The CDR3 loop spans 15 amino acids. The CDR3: CSARELGGPSYEQYF. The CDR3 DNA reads TGCAGTGCTAGAGAGTTGGGGGGGCCATCCTACGAGCAGTACTTC.

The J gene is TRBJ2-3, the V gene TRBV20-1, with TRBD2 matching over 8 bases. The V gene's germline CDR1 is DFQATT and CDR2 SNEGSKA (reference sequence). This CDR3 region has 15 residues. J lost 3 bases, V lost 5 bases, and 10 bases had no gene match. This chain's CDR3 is CSALRGRLATDTQYF. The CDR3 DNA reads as TGCAGTGCTCTACGAGGCAGACTAGCGACAGATACGCAGTATTTT.